Below are 4 T cell receptor beta chains sequenced from a single sample in a study of radiotherapy plus CTLA-4 blockade in lung cancer. Data came from immunoSEQ multiplex PCR; TCRdb stores just in-frame clones and leaves some out. The sample carries approximately 60,000 clones, approximately 82% recorded once. The source was peripheral blood, collected from a patient treated with radiotherapy plus ipilimumab. The receptors were sampled from a human donor with non-small cell lung cancer whose response to radiotherapy plus ipilimumab could not be evaluated.

This clone has more than one count but fewer than ten. The chain is built from TRBV27 and TRBJ1-2, with D unclear. Germline V gene lookup returns CDR1 MNHEY and CDR2 SMNVEV (reference sequence). V lost 5 bases to trimming and J lost 4 bases, with 11 bases between them. The CDR3 contains 13 residues. CDR3 loop: CASSRLQSYGYTF. The CDR3 region has the DNA TGTGCCAGCAGTCGGCTACAGTCCTATGGCTACACCTTC.

The V and J genes are TRBV10-1 and TRBJ1-5; 7 bases agree with TRBD1. The CDR3 has 16 amino acids. Per the germline V gene, CDR1 is WNHNN and CDR2 is SYGVQD (reference sequence). V shed 6 bases and J 0 bases; nucleotides not matched to a gene: 8. The CDR3 protein is CASSDEGAYSNQPQHF. The CDR3 DNA follows: TGCGCCAGCAGCGATGAGGGGGCCTATAGCAATCAGCCCCAGCATTTT.

This chain connects TRBV10-3 to TRBJ2-7; TRBD1 aligns across 9 bases. Trimming took 4 bases from V and 6 from J; bases not matched to a gene: 4. Germline V lookup: CDR1 ENHRY, CDR2 SYGVKD. This CDR3 comprises 13 residues. The CDR3 protein is CAISVQGASEQYF. The CDR3 DNA follows: TGTGCCATCAGTGTACAGGGGGCGAGCGAGCAGTACTTC.

A word on this clone: This is likely an artifact of a read error, given a far larger clone one base away. The V call is TRBV4-3, the J call TRBJ2-1; 9 positions match TRBD2. With 1 base clipped from V and 6 bases from J, the junction kept 4 bases outside the gene matches. Germline V lookup: CDR1 LGHNA, CDR2 YSLEER. The CDR3 has 15 residues. In DNA form, the CDR3 reads TGCGCCAGCAGCCAAGGACTAGCGGAATCCAATGAGCAGTTCTTC. Its translation is CASSQGLAESNEQFF.